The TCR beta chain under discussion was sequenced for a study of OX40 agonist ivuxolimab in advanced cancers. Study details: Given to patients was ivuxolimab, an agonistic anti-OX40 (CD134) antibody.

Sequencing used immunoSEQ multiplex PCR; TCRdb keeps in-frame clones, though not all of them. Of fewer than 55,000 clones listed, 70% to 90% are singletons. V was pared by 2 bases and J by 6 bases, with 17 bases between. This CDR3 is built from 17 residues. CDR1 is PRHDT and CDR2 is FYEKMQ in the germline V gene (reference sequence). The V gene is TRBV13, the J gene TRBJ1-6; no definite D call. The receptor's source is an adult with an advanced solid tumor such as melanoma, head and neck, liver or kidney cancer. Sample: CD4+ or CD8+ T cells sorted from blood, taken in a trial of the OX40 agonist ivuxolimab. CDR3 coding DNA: TGTGCCAGCAGCTTAAGTAGGAGAGCGGCAGTTAATTCACCCCTCCACTTT. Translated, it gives CASSLSRRAAVNSPLHF. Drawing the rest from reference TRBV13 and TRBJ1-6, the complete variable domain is AAGVIQSPRHLIKEKRETATLKCYPIPRHDTVYWYQQGPGQDPQFLISFYEKMQSDKGSIPDRFSAQQFSDYHSELNMSSLELGDSALYFCASSLSRRAAVNSPLHFGNGTRLTVT.